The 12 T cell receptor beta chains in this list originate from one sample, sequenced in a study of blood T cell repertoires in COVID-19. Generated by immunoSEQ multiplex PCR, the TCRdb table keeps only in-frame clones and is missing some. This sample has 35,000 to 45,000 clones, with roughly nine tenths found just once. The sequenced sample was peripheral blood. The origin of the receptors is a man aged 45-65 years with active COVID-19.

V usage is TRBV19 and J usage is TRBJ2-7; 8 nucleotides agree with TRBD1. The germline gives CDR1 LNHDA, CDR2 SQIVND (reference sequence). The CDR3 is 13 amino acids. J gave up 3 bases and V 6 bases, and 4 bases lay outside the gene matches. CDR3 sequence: CASSKDRDYEQYF. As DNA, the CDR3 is TGTGCCAGTAGCAAGGACAGGGACTACGAGCAGTACTTC.

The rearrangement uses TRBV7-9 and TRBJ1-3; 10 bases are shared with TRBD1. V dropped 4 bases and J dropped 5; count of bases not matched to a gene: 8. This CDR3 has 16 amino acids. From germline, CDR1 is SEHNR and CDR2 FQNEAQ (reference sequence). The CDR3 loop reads CASSSERTGGRNTIYF. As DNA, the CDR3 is TGTGCCAGCAGCTCAGAACGGACAGGGGGACGAAACACCATATATTTT.

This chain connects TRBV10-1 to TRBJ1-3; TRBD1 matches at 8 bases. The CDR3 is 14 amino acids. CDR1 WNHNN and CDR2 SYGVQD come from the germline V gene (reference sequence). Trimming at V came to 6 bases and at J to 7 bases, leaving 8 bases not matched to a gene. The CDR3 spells CASSPGTGRNTIYF. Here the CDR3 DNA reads TGCGCCAGCAGCCCCGGGACAGGTCGGAACACCATATATTTT.

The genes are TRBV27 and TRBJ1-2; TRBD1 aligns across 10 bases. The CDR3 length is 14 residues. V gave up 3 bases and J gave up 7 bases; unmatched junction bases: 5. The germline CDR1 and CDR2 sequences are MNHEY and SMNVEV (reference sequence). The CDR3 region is CASSFRQGAGGYTF. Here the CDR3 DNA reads TGTGCCAGCAGTTTCCGACAGGGGGCAGGTGGCTACACCTTC.

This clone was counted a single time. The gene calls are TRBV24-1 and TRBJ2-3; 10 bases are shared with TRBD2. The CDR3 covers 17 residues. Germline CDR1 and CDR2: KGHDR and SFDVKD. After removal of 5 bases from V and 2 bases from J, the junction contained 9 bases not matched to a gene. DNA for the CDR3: TGTGCCACCAGTGCCCTGACTAGCGGGCCTTTCACAGATACGCAGTATTTT. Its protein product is CATSALTSGPFTDTQYF.

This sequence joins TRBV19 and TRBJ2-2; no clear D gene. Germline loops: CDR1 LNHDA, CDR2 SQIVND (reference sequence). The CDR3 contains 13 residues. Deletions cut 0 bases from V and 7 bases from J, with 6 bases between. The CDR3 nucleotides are TGTGCCAGTAGTATAGATCTAGTCGGGGAGCTGTTTTTT. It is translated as CASSIDLVGELFF.

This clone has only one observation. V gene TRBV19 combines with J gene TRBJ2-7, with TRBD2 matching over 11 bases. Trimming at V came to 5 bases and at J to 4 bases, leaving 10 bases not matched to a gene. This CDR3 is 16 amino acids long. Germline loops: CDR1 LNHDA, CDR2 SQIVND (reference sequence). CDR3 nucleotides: TGTGCCAGTAGTTCTAGCGGGAGGACTTTGGGATACGAGCAGTACTTC. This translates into CASSSSGRTLGYEQYF. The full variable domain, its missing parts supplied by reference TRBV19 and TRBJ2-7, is DGGITQSPKYLFRKEGQNVTLSCEQNLNHDAMYWYRQDPGQGLRLIYYSQIVNDFQKGDIAEGYSVSREKKESFPLTVTSAQKNPTAFYLCASSSSGRTLGYEQYFGPGTRLTVT.

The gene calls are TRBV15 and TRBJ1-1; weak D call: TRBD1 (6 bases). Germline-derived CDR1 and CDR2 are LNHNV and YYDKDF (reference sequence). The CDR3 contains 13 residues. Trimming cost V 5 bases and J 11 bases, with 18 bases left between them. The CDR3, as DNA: TGTGCCACCAGCGTAAGGCAGGGGAGTATGGCTTTCTTT. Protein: CATSVRQGSMAFF.

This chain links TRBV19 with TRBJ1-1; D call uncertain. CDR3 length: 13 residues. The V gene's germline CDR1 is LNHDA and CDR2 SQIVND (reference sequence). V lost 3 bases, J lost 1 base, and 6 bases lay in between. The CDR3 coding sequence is TGTGCCAGTAGTATTCGGGGGAACACTGAAGCTTTCTTT. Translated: CASSIRGNTEAFF.

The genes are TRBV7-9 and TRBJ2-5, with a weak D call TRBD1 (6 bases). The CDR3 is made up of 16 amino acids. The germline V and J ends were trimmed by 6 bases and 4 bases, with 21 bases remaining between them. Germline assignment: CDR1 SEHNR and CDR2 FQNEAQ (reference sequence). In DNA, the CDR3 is TGTGCCAGCAGTCAGGGGCAGGGGAGATTCGGAGAGACCCAGTACTTC. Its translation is CASSQGQGRFGETQYF.

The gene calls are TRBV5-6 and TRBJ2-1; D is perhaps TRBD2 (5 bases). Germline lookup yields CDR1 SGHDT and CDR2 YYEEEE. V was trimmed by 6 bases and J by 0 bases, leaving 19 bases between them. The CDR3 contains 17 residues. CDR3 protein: CASITRVGESSYNEQFF. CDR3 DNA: TGTGCCAGCATTACAAGGGTCGGGGAAAGCTCCTACAATGAGCAGTTCTTC.

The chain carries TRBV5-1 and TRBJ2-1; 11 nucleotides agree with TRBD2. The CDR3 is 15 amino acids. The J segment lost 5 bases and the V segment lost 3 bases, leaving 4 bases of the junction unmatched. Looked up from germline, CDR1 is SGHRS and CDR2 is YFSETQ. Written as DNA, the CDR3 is TGCGCCAGCAGCTGGGGGACTAGCGGCAACAATGAGCAGTTCTTC. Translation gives CASSWGTSGNNEQFF. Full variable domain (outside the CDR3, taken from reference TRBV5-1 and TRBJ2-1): KAGVTQTPRYLIKTRGQQVTLSCSPISGHRSVSWYQQTPGQGLQFLFEYFSETQRNKGNFPGRFSGRQFSNSRSEMNVSTLELGDSALYLCASSWGTSGNNEQFFGPGTRLTVL.